Below, 21 T cell receptor beta chains from the same sample are listed, as sequenced in a study of CD8 T cells in Susac syndrome. cDNA came from roughly 0.53 to 1 ug RNA primed by random hexamers. MiXCR, applied by TCRdb to the immunoSEQ multiplex PCR reads, yields one record per CDR3 protein. The sample lists roughly 130,000 distinct CDR3 sequences, roughly 94% occurring once. Sequencing input: CD8+ T cells from PBMCs. These receptors all come from a human donor with Susac syndrome.

This rearrangement joins TRBV9 to TRBJ1-2; D is unresolved. V was cut by 7 bases and J by 0 bases, with 13 bases left in between. Germline V CDR1 and CDR2: SGDLS, YYNGEE. The CDR3 is 14 residues long. CDR3 sequence: CASGLSTANYGYTF. CDR3 in DNA: TGTGCCAGCGGCCTAAGTACAGCTAACTATGGCTACACCTTC.

The chain couples TRBV29-1 to TRBJ2-3; no definite D call. Germline-derived CDR1 and CDR2 are SQVTM and ANQGSEA. The CDR3 contains 14 residues. With 8 bases removed from V and 0 bases from J, the gap between germline ends came to 15 bases. CDR3 sequence reads: CSSPGLTSTDTQYF. As DNA, the CDR3 is TGCAGCTCCCCCGGGCTAACTAGCACAGATACGCAGTATTTT.

The chain uses TRBV9 and TRBJ2-7, with D possibly TRBD2 on 6 matching bases. The CDR3 has 13 residues. V shed 7 bases and J shed 0 bases, with 11 bases lying between them. From germline, CDR1 is SGDLS and CDR2 YYNGEE. Here the CDR3 DNA reads TGTGCCAGCGGAGAGGAGGGCTCCTACGAGCAGTACTTC. This codes for CASGEEGSYEQYF.

The genes are TRBV5-6 and TRBJ1-2, with D unresolved. This CDR3 region has 11 residues. V lost 5 bases, J lost 4 bases, and 6 bases lay in between. From germline, CDR1 is SGHDT and CDR2 YYEEEE. The CDR3: CASRGSYGYTF. The CDR3, as DNA: TGTGCCAGCAGGGGCAGCTATGGCTACACCTTC.

The chain joins TRBV9 to TRBJ2-5; the D gene is possibly TRBD2 (7 bases). Per the germline V gene, CDR1 is SGDLS and CDR2 is YYNGEE. V was pared by 6 bases and J by 3 bases, with 15 bases between. This CDR3 is built from 14 residues. The CDR3 bases are TGTGCCAGCAACGTGGAGGGGGGGAAAGAGACCCAGTACTTC. Translating it yields CASNVEGGKETQYF.

The chain combines TRBV20-1 with TRBJ2-7; possible D gene TRBD2, 6 bases. V shed 3 bases and J shed 0 bases, with 15 bases lying between them. The CDR3 loop spans 15 amino acids. The V gene's germline CDR1 is DFQATT and CDR2 SNEGSKA (reference sequence). The CDR3 nucleotides are TGCAGTGCTAGTTCGGGGGTGGGGAGCTCCTACGAGCAGTACTTC. Protein: CSASSGVGSSYEQYF.

The chain joins TRBV29-1 to TRBJ1-1, with a tentative D call TRBD1 (6 bases). Per germline, CDR1 SQVTM and CDR2 ANQGSEA. Between the trimmed V and J ends, which lost 4 bases and 1 base, there was a span of 10 bases. CDR3 size: 13 residues. The CDR3 DNA sequence: TGCAGCGTTGTGGTACAGGGGAACACTGAAGCTTTCTTT. It translates to CSVVVQGNTEAFF.

The chain has TRBV6-5 and TRBJ2-1; 9 bases agree with TRBD2. The CDR3 consists of 17 residues. From germline, CDR1 is MNHEY and CDR2 SVGAGI. With V trimmed by 0 bases and J by 3 bases, 6 bases remained unmatched. The CDR3 DNA reads TGTGCCAGCAGTTACTCTATAGCGGGGGCCATCTACAATGAGCAGTTCTTC. It encodes CASSYSIAGAIYNEQFF.

The V and J genes are TRBV9 and TRBJ1-2; D call uncertain. The CDR3 spans 15 residues. Looked up from germline, CDR1 is SGDLS and CDR2 is YYNGEE. V was pared by 3 bases and J by 3 bases, with 15 bases between. DNA for the CDR3: TGTGCCAGCAGCGATGGACGGAGGATAGACTATGGCTACACCTTC. This translates into CASSDGRRIDYGYTF.

This clonotype was seen once. This chain joins TRBV30 and TRBJ1-3, with 8 bases that match TRBD1. Germline CDR1 GTSNPN, CDR2 SVGIG (reference sequence). The CDR3 has 16 residues. V gave up 6 bases and J gave up 3 bases; unmatched junction bases: 13. The CDR3 loop reads CACPDSGQGSGNTIYF. The CDR3 DNA follows: TGTGCCTGCCCCGATTCCGGACAGGGAAGTGGAAACACCATATATTTT.

The CDR3 bases are TGCGCCAGCAAGGGCGAAGGAAATACTGAAGCTTTCTTT. Translated, it gives CASKGEGNTEAFF. The V call is TRBV10-1, the J call TRBJ1-1; D unclear. Trimming shortened V by 7 bases and J by 5 bases, and 14 bases separated the two germline ends. The germline gives CDR1 WNHNN, CDR2 SYGVQD (reference sequence). The CDR3 length is 13 residues.

This chain links TRBV7-8 with TRBJ1-1; possibly TRBD1 for D (6 bases). Per germline, CDR1 SGHVS and CDR2 FQNEAQ. The CDR3 extends over 16 amino acids. V lost 5 bases and J 0 bases, leaving 16 bases between the germline ends. The CDR3 DNA is TGTGCCAGCAGCGCCGCCGGGACACAGATGAACACTGAAGCTTTCTTT. It yields the protein CASSAAGTQMNTEAFF.

The chain employs TRBV24-1 and TRBJ2-7; 7 positions agree with TRBD1. CDR3 length: 13 residues. CDR1 and CDR2 (germline): KGHDR, SFDVKD. V gave up 8 bases and J gave up 5 bases; unmatched junction bases: 8. The CDR3 reads CATTKRTGHEQYF. CDR3 bases: TGTGCCACCACTAAGCGGACAGGTCACGAGCAGTACTTC.

The chain carries TRBV19 and TRBJ2-3; TRBD1 matches at 8 bases. Looked up from germline, CDR1 is LNHDA and CDR2 is SQIVND (reference sequence). The CDR3 loop spans 14 amino acids. The J segment lost 4 bases and the V segment lost 6 bases, leaving 6 bases of the junction unmatched. As DNA, the CDR3 is TGTGCCAGTAGCTCAGGGGGCGGTCCAGATACGCAGTATTTT. Translating gives CASSSGGGPDTQYF. Full variable domain (outside the CDR3, taken from reference TRBV19 and TRBJ2-3): DGGITQSPKYLFRKEGQNVTLSCEQNLNHDAMYWYRQDPGQGLRLIYYSQIVNDFQKGDIAEGYSVSREKKESFPLTVTSAQKNPTAFYLCASSSGGGPDTQYFGPGTRLTVL.

This rearrangement joins TRBV6-5 to TRBJ1-2; 7 nucleotides agree with TRBD1. The CDR3 extends over 16 amino acids. V was pared by 0 bases and J by 0 bases, with 4 bases of the junction left unmatched. Germline V gives CDR1 MNHEY, CDR2 SVGAGI. The CDR3 nucleotides read TGTGCCAGCAGTTACTCGACGGGACAGACTAACTATGGCTACACCTTC. Protein product: CASSYSTGQTNYGYTF.

This clonotype was counted once. The genes are TRBV4-1 and TRBJ2-3; tentative D call: TRBD2 (7 bases). The CDR3 is 18 amino acids. With 1 base removed from V and 2 bases from J, the gap between germline ends came to 19 bases. Germline CDR1 MGHRA, CDR2 YSYEKL. CDR3 loop: CASSQGSTSRGPTDTQYF. The CDR3 region has the DNA TGCGCCAGCAGCCAAGGGTCCACTTCGCGGGGGCCCACAGATACGCAGTATTTT.

This chain uses TRBV19 with TRBJ2-7; a possible D gene is TRBD2 (5 bases). The CDR3 spans 14 residues. CDR1 is LNHDA, CDR2 SQIVND, per germline (reference sequence). The V and J ends lost 2 bases and 0 bases respectively, with 8 bases between them. The CDR3 loop is CASSIRDYSYEQYF. CDR3 DNA: TGTGCCAGTAGTATACGGGATTACTCCTACGAGCAGTACTTC.

The chain links TRBV20-1 to TRBJ2-7, with D uncertain. CDR1 and CDR2 from the germline V gene are DFQATT and SNEGSKA (reference sequence). The V gene lost 5 bases and the J gene lost 5 bases, with 10 bases spanning the gap. The CDR3 is made up of 11 amino acids. CDR3 DNA sequence: TGCAGTGCTGCGGACCGGAACGAGCAGTACTTC. This sequence encodes CSAADRNEQYF.

The genes are TRBV27 and TRBJ1-5; D unresolved. With 3 bases removed from V and 4 bases from J, the gap between germline ends came to 10 bases. This CDR3 has 14 amino acids. From germline, CDR1 is MNHEY and CDR2 SMNVEV (reference sequence). The CDR3 loop reads CASSFVAGNQPQHF. CDR3 nucleotide sequence: TGTGCCAGCAGTTTTGTGGCAGGAAATCAGCCCCAGCATTTT.

V and J are TRBV20-1 and TRBJ2-1; 9 bases match TRBD2. This CDR3 is built from 12 residues. In germline, CDR1 is DFQATT, CDR2 SNEGSKA (reference sequence). Losses at the gene ends were 5 bases for V and 10 bases for J; bases not matched to a gene: 6. Here the CDR3 reads CSARIAGAEQFF. The DNA for the CDR3 is TGCAGTGCTCGTATAGCGGGGGCCGAGCAGTTCTTC.

The chain employs TRBV30 and TRBJ2-1; possible D gene TRBD1, 6 bases. Germline V gene data show CDR1 as GTSNPN and CDR2 as SVGIG (reference sequence). The V end lost 0 bases, the J end lost 3 bases, and 12 bases lay between the germline ends. CDR3 length equals 15 residues. CDR3 residues: CAWSVRQGLYNEQFF. Here the CDR3 DNA reads TGTGCCTGGAGTGTACGGCAGGGGCTCTACAATGAGCAGTTCTTC.